This T cell receptor (beta chain) was captured in a study of CD8+CD57+ T cells in acquired aplastic anemia (dated by TCRdb to about 2018). For context, the study as a whole: A mean of roughly 2.9 ug of DNA, ranging from about 0.19 to 27.4 ug, was extracted from sorted CD4+ and CD8+ cells. Mean read counts for healthy donor samples were around 10 million for CD4+ cells and 11.0 million for CD8+ cells. Overall study outcomes, separate from this receptor: Around 31 CD8+ CDR3 sequences were shared between patients and controls but appeared highly expressed in patients and within their immunodominant clones. Patients and healthy controls showed no significant difference in CD8+ Simpson's diversity (P=0.060).

TCR beta VDJ combination and CDR3 sequence profiling used genomic DNA as the template. An Illumina HiSeq 2000 was used for TCR repertoire sequencing. As for how the authors treated the data: TRBV/TRBJ rearrangement plots, CDR3 size and DJ length profiles, and Simpson's diversity index were used to assess repertoires. The most abundant DNA sequence in the deep sequencing data was defined as the immunodominant clone. CDR3 amino acid sequences were screened for sharing across subjects and compared with published repertoires and the VDJdb database. TCRdb itself trimmed the public reads at Q25 with fastp, ran MiXCR and retained productive beta chains. All rows with the same CDR3 protein become a single entry with the most common DNA and genes. It is TCRdb's table, rather than the study itself, that gives the V and J calls and clone size. The sample includes some 200,000 distinct CDR3 sequences, with around 60% observed a single time. The ten largest make up approximately 32% of the sample.

TCR repertoires of sorted CD4+ and CD8+ blood T cells from severe aplastic anemia patients and healthy subjects were deep-sequenced in the study. Ficoll-Paque density gradient centrifugation was used to isolate peripheral blood mononuclear cells. Before DNA was extracted, CD4+ and CD8+ T cells were sorted using either FACS or magnetic beads. In regard to this clonotype: Its antigen remains unidentified. No much larger clone exists at a distance of one base, and base qualities are not known.

Sequenced input: sorted CD4+, CD8+, or CD8+CD57+ T cells (not recorded which) from PBMCs. The sequence came from a human donor in good health.

DNA sequence: TGTGCCAGTAGGTTAGAAAGGTACACTGAAGCTTTCTTT. Its product reads: CASRLERYTEAFF. The sequence joins TRBV19 to TRBJ1-1, with the D gene too uncertain to name. Per the germline V gene (reference sequence), LNHDA is the CDR1 and SQIVND is the CDR2. The CDR3 starts with the cysteine, ends with the phenylalanine, and has 13 residues. Only the CDR3 DNA is retained, 39 bases long and in frame from the first base. At the junction V is shortened by 6 bases and J by 3 bases, with 11 bases in between.